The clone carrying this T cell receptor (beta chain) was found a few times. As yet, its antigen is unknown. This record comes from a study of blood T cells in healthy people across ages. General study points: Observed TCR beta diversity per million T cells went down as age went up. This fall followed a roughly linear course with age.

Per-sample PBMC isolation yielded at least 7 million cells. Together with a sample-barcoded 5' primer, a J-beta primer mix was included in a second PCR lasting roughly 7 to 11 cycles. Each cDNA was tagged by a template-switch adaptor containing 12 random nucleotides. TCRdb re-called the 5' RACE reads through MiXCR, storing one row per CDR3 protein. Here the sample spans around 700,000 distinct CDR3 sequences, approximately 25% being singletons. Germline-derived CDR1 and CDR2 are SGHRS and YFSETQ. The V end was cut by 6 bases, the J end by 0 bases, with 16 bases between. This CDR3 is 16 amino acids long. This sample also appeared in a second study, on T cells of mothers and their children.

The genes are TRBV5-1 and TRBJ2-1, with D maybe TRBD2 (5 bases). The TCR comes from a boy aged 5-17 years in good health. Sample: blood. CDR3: CASTPGNADSYNEQFF. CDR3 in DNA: TGCGCCAGCACACCGGGGAACGCGGACTCCTACAATGAGCAGTTCTTC.